This T cell receptor (beta chain) was sequenced for a study of cytomegalovirus exposure and HLA in healthy donors (TCRdb year 2017). The study in broad terms: An earlier analysis of about 560 of the donors reported 250 to 350 Gb of sequence data and 117 million unique TCR beta sequences obtained from about 170 million T cells. An early release covering roughly 640 HLA-typed donors comprised approximately 290 gigabases of sequencing data and 85 million to 100 million unique TCR sequences. Of the approximately 370 genotyped donors, 70% to 90% were placed in the genetic ancestry cluster associated with self-reported Caucasian donors. The study aimed to test whether signatures of past pathogen exposure could be identified by cataloging public T cell receptors. The T cell repertoires of several hundred subjects were profiled by immunosequencing and related to cytomegalovirus serostatus. Besides the first cohort of hundreds of subjects, a separate validation cohort made up of around 120 different subjects was used. The study combined high-throughput TCR immunosequencing, statistical association of individual TCRs with disease status, and machine learning to predict cytomegalovirus infection status. To study patterns of TCR occurrence, a later analysis re-analyzed previously published TCR beta repertoires from 700 or so donors and added high-resolution HLA genotyping. The later analysis used no new phenotypic data to find candidate immune exposures, relying instead on TCR beta sequences and their occurrence across donors. An earlier analysis of 587 of the donors used high-throughput TCR beta sequencing to judge whether each TCR beta V gene segment behaved as functional or pseudogenic. Alongside the repertoire data, information on donor age, sex, ethnicity and CMV serostatus was compiled. A later genetic analysis took genome-wide SNP genotypes for about 55% of the 666 donors and used that subset as a discovery cohort. Every repertoire in the discovery cohort had been generated on one and the same sequencing platform. HLA typing covered class I and class II loci at four-digit resolution. Typing coverage varied by locus: roughly 620-640 donors for A, B, C, DRB1 and DQB1; some 520 for DQA1; around 570 for DPA1; roughly 450 for DPB1. Roughly five DR-DQ haplotypes were treated as single units for association and clustering because of strong linkage in the cohort. Among several hundred genotyped donors of the cohort, an average of roughly 230,000 unique TCR beta nucleotide sequences was sequenced per donor, of which 15% to 20% were non-productive.

The cohort comprised more than 550 healthy bone marrow donors. At the time of sampling, all cohort members were nominally healthy, though unrecorded immune exposures were likely present. The donor tested CMV seropositive and was one of the 289 seropositive cohort members. Every donor gave a peripheral blood sample, and the peripheral blood mononuclear cells from that sample were used for TCR beta sequencing. Genomic DNA extraction from the blood cell samples was performed with the Qiagen DNeasy Blood Extraction Kit. The V end gives up 3 bases and the J end 0 bases, leaving 4 bases in the junction not matched to a gene. CDR1 and CDR2 are drawn from the germline V gene: SGDLS, YYNGEE. Spanning cysteine to phenylalanine, the CDR3 consists of 17 amino acids. Only the CDR3 DNA stays, 51 bases, in frame from base 1. Worth noting for this clone: The clone's antigen remains unknown. Per-nucleotide qualities are absent, and no much larger clonotype sits a single base away.

Points the paper makes about the study in general: A later genetic analysis associated a missense DCLRE1C variant with V-gene and J-gene trimming of TCR beta chains, and an independent cohort replicated the association. According to the authors, the approach could potentially be generalized to other disease states and immunological phenotypes. Some IMGT-functional V segments, including TRBV6-2 and TRBV6-3, could not be distinguished by the 87-base-pair reads and were therefore excluded. In a later analysis, some 18,000 TCR beta sequences were associated with specific HLA alleles at a false discovery rate of 0.05. Several of the top co-occurrence clusters appeared to be linked to parvovirus B19, influenza, CMV and Epstein-Barr virus, according to a later analysis. Because counts were too low, about 18 rarely observed V segments, including chromosome 9 orphons, were excluded from the earlier analysis of 587 of the donors. Broadly in line with IMGT annotations, most TCR beta V segments showed up in productive rearrangements about 90% or about 30% of the time in an earlier analysis of about 500 of the donors. When HLA alleles, especially DR and DQ, strongly co-occurred, attributing TCR associations to individual alleles was difficult. Roughly uniform sequencing depth across donors was assumed in presence/absence analyses, although this assumption may not hold. The classifier was reported to diagnose cytomegalovirus status with high specificity and sensitivity in both the original cohort and the validation cohort. Most CMV-associated TCR beta chains appeared to be HLA-restricted in a later analysis, and the HLA associations seemed to be driven largely by CMV exposure. A cluster of highly shared sequence variants was judged likely to be a technical artifact of the sequencing pipeline. In a later genetic analysis, fewer N-insertions in productive TCRs were reported among donors in an Asian-associated ancestry cluster than the approximately 630-donor mean. Most TCR sequences were seen in very few donors, while some public TCRs were found in many individuals. In a later analysis, HLA-associated TCR beta chains were found to be more clonally expanded and to have lower generation probabilities than equally common non-associated chains. For the cohort, immune exposure information was limited to CMV serostatus. The study listed around 160 TCR beta chains as associated with cytomegalovirus. Because some donors lacked HLA typing at each locus, the association tests relied only on the typed subset. A later analysis found that TCR association rates varied across HLA loci, with DRB1 alleles showing the most associated TCRs and HLA-C alleles the fewest. In this cohort, only TCR beta chains were sequenced, and detectable features were limited by the absence of alpha or paired-chain data. A further reported finding was that TCR beta sequences accurately predicted the HLA-A and HLA-B alleles for most subjects in the first cohort. Correlated functional status among segregating V segments might be attributable to linkage disequilibrium, but an unknown experimental factor could not be ruled out. In vitro tests confirmed that three of the cytomegalovirus-associated TCR beta chains recognize cytomegalovirus antigens.

Receptor amplification or capture employed the immunoSEQ multiplex PCR assay. The multiplex PCR relied on a mix of 60 forward primers for TCR Vbeta segments and 13 reverse primers for TCR Jbeta segments. Amplification of the CDR3 region of rearranged TCR beta genes was performed with a multiplex PCR assay on genomic DNA. On the Illumina HiSeq System, the amplified TCR beta libraries were sequenced as 87-base-pair reads. Turning to the authors' computational methods: Across the 666 repertoires, a later analysis counted tens of millions of unique TCR beta chains, roughly 11 million of which were shared by at least two donors. To remove PCR and sequencing errors, raw reads were error-corrected and collapsed into unique sequences using a nearest-neighbor algorithm that merged closely related sequences. Alignment of CDR3 sequences to IMGT reference sequences was used to assign V, D and J gene segments. For a sequence to be retained, at least a six-nucleotide match to both a V gene segment and a J gene segment was required. A rearrangement counted as productive if the CDR3 had no stop codons and remained in frame with V and J, and every other rearrangement counted as non-productive. Following IMGT convention, CDR3 was defined as the stretch from the second conserved V-encoded cysteine up to the conserved J-encoded phenylalanine. The earlier analysis of 550 to 650 of the donors excluded any sequence lacking an unambiguous match to a single V gene segment. In an earlier analysis of 587 of the donors, V segments were called functional above 56.7% productive rearrangements and were called segregating when the between-donor standard deviation exceeded 5%. To diagnose cytomegalovirus status from the catalog of TCR beta chain sequences, a statistical classification framework was built. A later analysis assigned V and J genes by comparing TCR nucleotide sequences with IMGT/GENE-DB human TR gene sequences. A later analysis assigned CDR3 sequences and most-parsimonious VDJ recombination scenarios with the TCRdist pipeline. A later analysis defined each TCR beta chain by its CDR3 amino acid sequence plus V-gene family, and excluded reads lacking a unique V-gene family. As a way to deal with suspected cross-contamination and a sequencing artifact, a later analysis dropped roughly 620 nucleotide sequences that were highly shared and had low generation probability. In a later analysis, a clonal expansion index for each public chain was calculated from normalized within-repertoire ranks of inferred template counts. In a later analysis, generation probabilities were computed with a VDJ recombination model fitted to out-of-frame rearrangements, and the resulting probabilities were checked against IGoR. Hypergeometric tests were used in a later analysis to score TCR-TCR, TCR-HLA and TCR-CMV co-occurrence, with a repertoire-size bias correction applied to the TCR pairs. False discovery rates were estimated in a later analysis by permuting HLA or CMV assignments 20 times. In a later analysis, co-occurring TCRs were grouped using DBSCAN, with TCRdist sequence similarity added in when clustering inside HLA-allele-positive subsets. For co-occurrence clustering, repertoires with fewer than 30,000 or more than 120,000 public chains were excluded, along with 4 to 6 repertoires with anomalous nucleotide sharing. This is the immuneACCESS table as TCRdb keeps it, with only in-frame sequences that have V and J called. A part of the clones is gone; compared with another copy, unresolved V genes explain less than half, and the rest is unexplained. That table is the source of V, J and clone size, and D and trimming were worked out from the DNA. The table for this sample lists more than 95,000 clones; under 85% of them were counted only once. The ten most abundant clones make up less than 5% of the sample.

The TCR sequence derives from a man between 50 and 59 years old in good health and CMV-seropositive. The sample taken for sequencing was PBMCs. Rearrangement joined TRBV9 to TRBJ1-6; 9 bases in between match TRBD1. The CDR3 sequence is CASSEQGAPSYNSPLHF. At the DNA level, the sequence is TGTGCCAGCAGCGAACAGGGGGCCCCCTCCTATAATTCACCCCTCCACTTT.